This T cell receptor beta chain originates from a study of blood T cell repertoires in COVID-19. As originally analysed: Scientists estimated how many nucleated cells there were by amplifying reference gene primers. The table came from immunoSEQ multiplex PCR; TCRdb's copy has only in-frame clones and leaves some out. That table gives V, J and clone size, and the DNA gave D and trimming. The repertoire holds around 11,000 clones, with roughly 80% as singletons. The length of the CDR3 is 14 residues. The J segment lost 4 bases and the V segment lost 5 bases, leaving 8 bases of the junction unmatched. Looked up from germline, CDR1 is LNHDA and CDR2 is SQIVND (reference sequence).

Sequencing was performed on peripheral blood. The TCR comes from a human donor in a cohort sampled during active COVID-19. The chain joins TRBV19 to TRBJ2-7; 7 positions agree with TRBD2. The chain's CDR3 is CASSHGTTEYEQYF. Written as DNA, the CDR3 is TGTGCCAGTAGTCACGGGACTACCGAATACGAGCAGTACTTC.